The present T cell receptor beta chain was sequenced within a study of blood T cell repertoires in COVID-19. About the study: PBMCs, B-cell-depleted T cells, or T cells were the source of the cDNA or gDNA that made up the material.

In the authors' workflow: Amplifying reference gene primers gave estimates of nucleated cell counts. TCRdb keeps only in-frame clones here, not all; method: immunoSEQ multiplex PCR. V and J calls and clone size are as listed in that table; D and trimming were resolved from the DNA. The sample consists of over 45,000 clones, about 70% of them appearing once. The CDR3 extends over 15 amino acids. Germline-derived CDR1 and CDR2 are MNHEY and SVGAGI. V was shortened by 6 bases and J by 6 bases, with 18 bases between the two germline ends. This clone was seen a single time. The sample taken for sequencing was peripheral blood. This chain connects TRBV6-5 to TRBJ2-1, with TRBD1 as a possible D gene (6 bases). This clonotype originated in a man aged 50 or older with active or convalescent COVID-19. The CDR3, as DNA: TGTGCCAGCAGCGCTACAGGGTACCCCAGCAATGAGCAGTTCTTC. Its protein is CASSATGYPSNEQFF.